Each of the 30 T cell receptor beta chains below was sequenced from the same sample in a study of vaccination effects on CD4 cells after COVID-19. No antigen is known for these receptors. Isolating CD4+ T cells followed 9 to 11 days of culture. The participants, recipients of two vaccine doses, got either BNT162b2 or mRNA-1273. TCRdb keeps only in-frame clones here, not all; method: immunoSEQ multiplex PCR. The sample lists around 69,000 clones, less than 85% occurring once. Source: CD4+ T cells from PBMCs cultured without peptide, taken after COVID-19 vaccination. These receptors were taken from a human donor who received a COVID-19 vaccine.

This chain links TRBV7-2 with TRBJ1-5; a weak D match, TRBD1 (5 bases). With 6 bases removed from V and 7 bases from J, the gap between germline ends came to 13 bases. The CDR3 spans 13 residues. From germline, CDR1 is SGHTA and CDR2 FQGNSA. The CDR3: CASSTWGDQPQHF. CDR3 bases: TGTGCCAGCAGTACGTGGGGGGACCAGCCCCAGCATTTT.

The rearrangement uses TRBV10-1 and TRBJ1-5, with D possibly being TRBD1 (5 bases). Germline V gene sequence: CDR1 WNHNN, CDR2 SYGVQD (reference sequence). This CDR3 is built from 14 residues. The V end was cut by 3 bases, the J end by 1 base, with 7 bases between. The CDR3 region has the DNA TGCGCCAGCAGTGACGGGGGGAGCAATCAGCCCCAGCATTTT. Protein sequence: CASSDGGSNQPQHF.

This clone was seen a handful of times. V is TRBV2 and J is TRBJ1-5, with unresolved D. CDR3 length: 12 amino acids. Per the germline V gene, CDR1 is SNHLY and CDR2 is FYNNEI. Trimming cost V 2 bases and J 9 bases, with 8 bases left between them. CDR3 amino acids: CASSESRWPQHF. For the CDR3, the DNA is TGTGCCAGCAGTGAATCCCGATGGCCCCAGCATTTT.

The CDR3 spells CASSAGSYYEQYV. CDR3 sequence (DNA): TGTGCCAGCAGTGCTGGCAGTTACTACGAGCAGTACGTC. This chain uses TRBV2 with TRBJ2-7; D unresolved. The CDR3 consists of 13 residues. V was shortened by 4 bases and J by 3 bases, with 10 bases between the two germline ends. Looked up from germline, CDR1 is SNHLY and CDR2 is FYNNEI.

The rearrangement uses TRBV4-3 and TRBJ2-3; 7 bases line up with TRBD2. The germline CDR1 and CDR2 sequences are LGHNA and YSLEER. V was pared by 2 bases and J by 2 bases, with 10 bases of the junction left unmatched. CDR3 length: 17 residues. DNA of the CDR3: TGCGCCAGCAGCCAAAGGTATCGCGGGGGTATCACAGATACGCAGTATTTT. This gives the protein CASSQRYRGGITDTQYF.

The rearrangement links TRBV6-1 to TRBJ1-2; maybe TRBD1 (6 bases). V was trimmed by 1 base and J by 7 bases, leaving 10 bases between them. This CDR3 comprises 13 residues. Looked up from germline, CDR1 is MNHNS and CDR2 is SASEGT. The CDR3 is CASSEDRDGGYTF. The CDR3 DNA follows: TGTGCCAGCAGTGAAGACAGGGACGGTGGCTACACCTTC.

Here the CDR3 DNA reads TGTGCCAGCAGTTTTTACAGGAAGTCTAATGAAAAACTGTTTTTT. This sequence encodes CASSFYRKSNEKLFF. The V gene is TRBV6-5, the J gene TRBJ1-4; a possible D gene is TRBD1 (5 bases). V was shortened by 4 bases and J by 3 bases, with 12 bases between the two germline ends. The CDR3 runs to 15 residues. Germline V CDR1 and CDR2: MNHEY, SVGAGI.

V is TRBV24-1 and J is TRBJ2-2, with D perhaps TRBD1 (5 bases). The CDR3 is 15 amino acids. The ends were cut back, 7 bases at V and 1 base at J, with 12 bases in the middle. Germline V CDR1 and CDR2: KGHDR, SFDVKD. The CDR3 loop reads CATSSQRGNTGELFF. Here the CDR3 DNA reads TGTGCCACCAGCTCGCAAAGGGGGAACACCGGGGAGCTGTTTTTT.

The chain recombines TRBV18 with TRBJ1-4; TRBD1 agrees at 7 bases. V shed 1 base, J shed 2 bases, and the junction held 7 bases outside the gene matches. CDR1 is KGHSH, CDR2 LQKENI, per germline. The CDR3 is 17 amino acids. This CDR3 is CASSPRVTGATNEKLFF. The CDR3 DNA reads as TGTGCCAGCTCACCACGCGTTACAGGGGCGACTAATGAAAAACTGTTTTTT.

Here the CDR3 DNA reads TGCGCCAGCAATCTAGCGGGGGCGGGGGATACGCAGTATTTT. It specifies CASNLAGAGDTQYF. The chain links TRBV5-1 to TRBJ2-3, with 10 bases fitting TRBD2. V shed 6 bases and J 6 bases; nucleotides not matched to a gene: 7. CDR3 length: 14 amino acids. The V gene's germline CDR1 is SGHRS and CDR2 YFSETQ. The full variable domain, rest sourced from reference TRBV5-1 and TRBJ2-3, is KAGVTQTPRYLIKTRGQQVTLSCSPISGHRSVSWYQQTPGQGLQFLFEYFSETQRNKGNFPGRFSGRQFSNSRSEMNVSTLELGDSALYLCASNLAGAGDTQYFGPGTRLTVL.

The rearrangement links TRBV6-5 to TRBJ2-7, with TRBD1 matching over 7 bases. This CDR3 spans 15 amino acids. Germline trimming cut 7 bases from V and 1 base from J; bases unmatched to any gene: 10. The germline V gene has CDR1 MNHEY and CDR2 SVGAGI. DNA of the CDR3: TGTGCCAGCAACCTATGGGGGACAGAGTCCTACGAGCAGTACGTC. Protein: CASNLWGTESYEQYV.

This chain joins TRBV2 and TRBJ1-1; D perhaps matches TRBD1 (5 bases). CDR1 and CDR2 from the germline V gene are SNHLY and FYNNEI. This CDR3 comprises 14 residues. Trimming took 2 bases from V and 0 from J, leaving 7 bases between them. CDR3 residues: CASSEQGMNTEAFF. The CDR3 nucleotides are TGTGCCAGCAGTGAACAGGGTATGAACACTGAAGCTTTCTTT.

This clone was seen once. J is TRBJ1-3 and V is TRBV24-1; tentatively, D is TRBD1 (5 bases). The V end lost 7 bases, the J end lost 0 bases, and 9 bases lay between the germline ends. The CDR3 length is 14 residues. Germline-derived CDR1 and CDR2 are KGHDR and SFDVKD. The CDR3 nucleotides read TGTGCCACCAGCCCGACAGACTCTGGAAACACCATATATTTT. As protein: CATSPTDSGNTIYF.

The chain combines TRBV4-1 with TRBJ1-3; D remains unclear. V dropped 0 bases and J dropped 4 bases, with 13 bases sitting between them. The CDR3 extends over 16 amino acids. The germline V gene encodes CDR1 MGHRA and CDR2 YSYEKL. The CDR3 here is CASSQEGGPRGNTIYF. In DNA, the CDR3 is TGCGCCAGCAGCCAAGAGGGTGGGCCCCGCGGAAACACCATATATTTT.

The rearrangement uses TRBV6-2 or TRBV6-3 and TRBJ2-7; D is unresolved. The germline V gene has CDR1 MNHEY and CDR2 SVGEGT. The CDR3 loop spans 13 amino acids. V was trimmed by 6 bases and J by 2 bases, leaving 11 bases between them. The chain's CDR3 is CASSVNGPYEQYV. The DNA for the CDR3 is TGTGCCAGCAGCGTTAACGGGCCCTACGAGCAGTACGTC.

The V gene is TRBV3-1 (or the pseudogene TRBV3-2), the J gene TRBJ1-5; D not certain. The CDR3 is made up of 15 amino acids. The germline V gene has CDR1 LGHDT and CDR2 YNNKEL (reference sequence). V was shortened by 1 base and J by 3 bases, with 10 bases between the two germline ends. The CDR3 region has the DNA TGTGCCAGCAGCCAAGGAGTCCGGCCCAATCAGCCCCAGCATTTT. Encoded protein: CASSQGVRPNQPQHF.

The gene calls are TRBV27 and TRBJ2-7; TRBD1 matches at 10 bases. Germline V gives CDR1 MNHEY, CDR2 SMNVEV (reference sequence). The CDR3 has 13 amino acids. V trimming: 6 bases; J trimming: 6 bases; junction bases outside the gene matches: 5. CDR3 nucleotides: TGTGCCAGCAGAACCGGGACAGGGGTCGAGCAGTACGTC. The encoded protein is CASRTGTGVEQYV.

This sequence joins TRBV6-1 and TRBJ2-1; 8 bases match TRBD1. Per germline, CDR1 MNHNS and CDR2 SASEGT. This CDR3 contains 15 residues. V shed 1 base and J 3 bases; nucleotides not matched to a gene: 2. The CDR3 DNA sequence: TGTGCCAGCAGTGAAGGGACAGGGCGCTACAATGAGCAGTTCTTC. This translates into CASSEGTGRYNEQFF.

The V gene is TRBV20-1, the J gene TRBJ1-1; D might be TRBD1 (5 bases). The V gene's germline CDR1 is DFQATT and CDR2 SNEGSKA (reference sequence). CDR3 length: 11 residues. Between the trimmed V and J ends, which lost 7 bases and 8 bases, there was a span of 14 bases. CDR3 loop: CSGMRRGEAFF. The DNA for the CDR3 is TGCAGTGGGATGCGAAGGGGAGAAGCTTTCTTT.

This clone came up a few times. Here the CDR3 reads CASRLQGFEGYTF. CDR3 in DNA: TGTGCCAGCAGACTACAGGGGTTCGAAGGCTACACCTTC. The gene calls are TRBV12-3 or TRBV12-4 and TRBJ1-2, with 7 positions matching TRBD1. With 6 bases clipped from V and 8 bases from J, the junction kept 9 bases outside the gene matches. The CDR3 is made up of 13 amino acids.

This clone came up a few times. The chain recombines TRBV2 with TRBJ2-5; D unresolved. This CDR3 comprises 14 residues. Germline-derived CDR1 and CDR2 are SNHLY and FYNNEI. V lost 5 bases and J lost 5, with 15 bases in between. The CDR3: CASSFGGQVETQYF. Here the CDR3 DNA reads TGTGCCAGCAGTTTTGGCGGCCAAGTGGAGACCCAGTACTTC.

This chain joins TRBV10-3 and TRBJ2-3; 7 bases align to TRBD1. This CDR3 has 15 residues. CDR1 and CDR2 from the germline V gene are ENHRY and SYGVKD. With V trimmed by 7 bases and J by 3 bases, 10 bases remained unmatched. The CDR3 sequence is CAIKRSGTETDTQYF. CDR3 nucleotide sequence: TGTGCCATCAAGAGATCCGGGACAGAGACAGATACGCAGTATTTT.

This chain uses TRBV6-2 or TRBV6-3 with TRBJ1-5; tentatively, D is TRBD1 (5 bases). Trimming took off 7 bases at V and 5 bases at J, with 12 bases between the two ends. Germline CDR1 is MNHEY and CDR2 is SVGEGT. The CDR3 extends over 13 amino acids. The CDR3 DNA reads as TGTGCCAGCACCCCGTGGGGGGATCAGCCCCAGCATTTT. It is translated as CASTPWGDQPQHF.

CDR3 sequence (DNA): TGTGCCAGCACCTTTAGCGGGGGCACAGATACGCAGTATTTT. Its translation: CASTFSGGTDTQYF. The genes are TRBV7-2 and TRBJ2-3; 8 bases match TRBD2. V gave up 7 bases and J gave up 1 base; unmatched junction bases: 4. This CDR3 is built from 14 residues. Germline lookup yields CDR1 SGHTA and CDR2 FQGNSA.

The chain links TRBV29-1 to TRBJ1-1; 11 bases match TRBD1. Trimming at V came to 5 bases and at J to 5 bases, leaving 4 bases not matched to a gene. This CDR3 comprises 13 residues. Germline V gene sequence: CDR1 SQVTM, CDR2 ANQGSEA. The CDR3 is CSVWDRGGTEAFF. CDR3 coding DNA: TGCAGCGTTTGGGACAGGGGGGGTACTGAAGCTTTCTTT.

The gene calls are TRBV7-2 and TRBJ1-1; D remains unclear. V was clipped by 0 bases and J by 7 bases, with 9 bases between them. CDR1 and CDR2 (germline): SGHTA, FQGNSA. The CDR3 has 13 residues. The CDR3 DNA follows: TGTGCCAGCAGCTTAGCCCGGCCAGTTGAAGCTTTCTTT. This sequence encodes CASSLARPVEAFF.

The chain uses TRBV28 and TRBJ1-4; D is unclear. The V gene lost 7 bases and the J gene lost 4 bases, with 10 bases spanning the gap. The CDR3 consists of 13 residues. Germline CDR1 reads MDHEN; CDR2 reads SYDVKM. Here the CDR3 reads CASIGQLNEKLFF. The CDR3 region has the DNA TGTGCCAGCATTGGGCAGCTTAATGAAAAACTGTTTTTT.

There are a few counts of this clone. V and J are TRBV7-9 and TRBJ2-7, with D tentatively TRBD1 or TRBD2 (7 bases each). From germline, CDR1 is SEHNR and CDR2 FQNEAQ (reference sequence). The CDR3 length is 12 residues. Trimming stripped 5 bases from V and 6 bases from J, with 11 bases between. CDR3 sequence: CASSRGDSEQYV. The CDR3 nucleotides read TGTGCCAGCAGCCGGGGGGACAGCGAGCAGTACGTC.

This clone was seen only a few times. The rearrangement uses TRBV6-6 and TRBJ1-1, with unresolved D. Trimming removed 3 bases at V and 5 bases at J, with 13 bases between. The CDR3 extends over 14 amino acids. The germline V gene encodes CDR1 MNHNY and CDR2 SVGAGI (reference sequence). CDR3 sequence (DNA): TGTGCCAGCAGTTATCTACCGCGAGTGACTGAAGCTTTCTTT. Translating gives CASSYLPRVTEAFF.

V usage is TRBV7-2 and J usage is TRBJ1-4, with 8 positions matching TRBD1. Trimming at V came to 5 bases and at J to 8 bases, leaving 10 bases not matched to a gene. The CDR3 extends over 15 amino acids. The V gene's germline CDR1 is SGHTA and CDR2 FQGNSA. The CDR3 coding sequence is TGTGCCAGCAGCGTTCGACAGGGGATGAGGGAAAAACTGTTTTTT. Its protein product is CASSVRQGMREKLFF.